The sequence of this T cell receptor (beta chain) was determined in a study of identical twins. General observations from the study: For zero-insertion analyses, partial confounding could come from invariant MAIT and iNKT cells.

TCRdb ran MiXCR on the 5' RACE reads and lists one entry per CDR3 protein. The sample carries some 760,000 distinct CDR3 sequences, roughly 20% recorded once. Worth noting for this clonotype: The antigen is unknown.

The CDR3 is 21 amino acids. Unmatched junction bases numbered 22, after V lost 3 bases and J lost 2 bases. Germline values: CDR1 LGHNA, CDR2 YNFKEQ. These data also formed part of another study, on T cells expressing NK-cell markers.

The chain uses TRBV4-2 and TRBJ1-3, with TRBD1 identical over 7 bases. Sequencing used PBMCs. This clonotype was obtained from a woman aged 18 to 35 in good health. CDR3 region: CASSHPREGGTELFPGNTIYF. The DNA for the CDR3 is TGTGCCAGCAGCCATCCCCGGGAAGGAGGGACAGAGCTTTTTCCTGGAAACACCATATATTTT.